This entry is about one TCR beta chain. The antigen this receptor binds is unknown. No quality values exist for individual bases; no much larger clone is one base distant. The CDR3 goes from the cysteine to the phenylalanine over 16 residues. Only the CDR3 portion is preserved as DNA: 48 bases, with reading frame beginning at the first base. The germline V gene encodes CDR1 SGHRS and CDR2 YFSETQ. The V end loses 1 base and the J end loses 4 bases, and a stretch of 17 bases separates them. This sample was taken from a study of CD8 T cells in Susac syndrome (dated by TCRdb to between 2018 and 2021). Context from the whole study: Whether CD8+ T cell activation and differentiation in Susac syndrome was antigen driven was tested using repertoire sequencing.

Results the study describes overall, beyond this receptor: The number of individuals in the TCR sequencing and HLA analysis was recognized as being relatively small.

RNA was extracted using the RNeasy kit, and roughly 0.45 to 1 ug of the RNA was reverse transcribed with random hexamers. TCR beta CDR3 regions were amplified with the immunoSEQ multiplex PCR assay covering 54 Vbeta and 13 Jbeta segments. To correct PCR amplification bias, a synthetic template baseline was used for both primer optimization and computational correction. On the study's bioinformatics: Reads were assigned to V, D and J genes according to IMGT and analyzed in immunoSEQ Analyzer, with only productive sequences retained. Clonality was calculated as one minus the Shannon entropy normalized by log2 of the number of productive unique sequences. For each patient and control, public and private clones were evaluated among the 100 most prevalent clones. A clone was defined as Susac-specific if it was absent from the healthy and MS cohorts, from some 1,100 published viral clones and from other ImmuneACCESS disease sequences. TCRdb handled the public reads itself, with Q25 trimming in fastp and clone calling in MiXCR, and kept productive beta chains. For every CDR3 protein sequence, its rows merge into one entry that carries the most common genes and DNA. The authors' filters were not applied to this entry. The sample table contains 90,000 to 110,000 distinct CDR3 sequences; only one count was recorded for around 95% of them. The ten top clones hold more than 0.095% of the sample.

High-throughput TCR beta sequencing profiled peripheral blood CD8+ and CD4+ T cells from healthy donors, Susac syndrome patients and multiple sclerosis patients. Healthy donors were age- and sex-matched controls. Bulk CD8+ and CD4+ T cells were purified by magnetic negative isolation, whereas CD8+ TEMRA cells were enriched by FACS. Blood was drawn into EDTA tubes, processed within 24 hours, and PBMCs were isolated by density gradient centrifugation. PBMCs intended for TCR sequencing were cryopreserved in liquid nitrogen and thawed later in a water bath at 37 degrees C. The sorted or isolated CD4+, CD8+ and CD8+ TEMRA cells had a purity of 90% or higher.

Sequencing was carried out using CD4+ T cells from PBMCs. The sequence derives from a human donor in good health. In this chain, TRBV5-1 is recombined with TRBJ2-5; a tentative D call is TRBD2 (5 bases match). The DNA sequence is as follows: TGCGCCAGCAGCTTGAACCGTATAAAAGGAGGAGAGACCCAGTACTTC. It specifies CASSLNRIKGGETQYF.